Presented here are 14 T cell receptor beta chains from one specimen sequenced in a study of cytomegalovirus exposure and HLA in healthy donors. The PCR had 60 Vbeta and 13 Jbeta primers. Sequenced by immunoSEQ multiplex PCR; TCRdb stores in-frame clones only, minus some. The sample shows some 55,000 clones, roughly 80% of them seen only once. The sample taken for sequencing was PBMCs. The receptors originated from a man between 35 and 55 years old in good health and CMV-seronegative.

This clone was observed once. The V gene is TRBV27, the J gene TRBJ2-7; possible D gene TRBD1, 5 bases. The CDR3 has 13 residues. The V gene lost 5 bases and the J gene lost 1 base, with 9 bases spanning the gap. The germline CDR1 and CDR2 sequences are MNHEY and SMNVEV (reference sequence). Here the CDR3 reads CASSPRASYEQYV. In DNA, the CDR3 is TGTGCCAGCAGTCCCAGGGCTTCCTACGAGCAGTACGTC.

This clone was detected a few times. The J gene is TRBJ1-1, the V gene TRBV5-1, with 9 bases lining up with TRBD1. Germline lookup yields CDR1 SGHRS and CDR2 YFSETQ. With V trimmed by 4 bases and J by 7 bases, 11 bases remained unmatched. The CDR3 sequence is 15 residues long. CDR3 nucleotides: TGCGCCAGCAGCCAAATATACAGGGGGCGGGATGAAGCTTTCTTT. It codes for CASSQIYRGRDEAFF.

This chain joins TRBV5-6 and TRBJ1-5; possible D gene TRBD1, 6 bases. CDR1 is SGHDT and CDR2 is YYEEEE in the germline V gene. V was pared by 1 base and J by 7 bases, with 24 bases between. The CDR3 extends over 18 amino acids. The CDR3 is CASSLWGGAWAGEQPQHF. CDR3 in DNA: TGTGCCAGCAGCTTGTGGGGGGGGGCTTGGGCAGGGGAACAGCCCCAGCATTTT. Based on the CDR3 plus reference TRBV5-6 and TRBJ1-5, the full variable domain is DAGVTQSPTHLIKTRGQQVTLRCSPKSGHDTVSWYQQALGQGPQFIFQYYEEEERQRGNFPDRFSGHQFPNYSSELNVNALLLGDSALYLCASSLWGGAWAGEQPQHFGDGTRLSIL.

The chain uses TRBV18 and TRBJ2-2; D is perhaps TRBD2 (6 bases). The CDR3 has 18 amino acids. Per the germline V gene, CDR1 is KGHSH and CDR2 is LQKENI. Trimming took off 0 bases at V and 0 bases at J, with 14 bases between the two ends. CDR3: CASSPPLGGIANTGELFF. The CDR3 bases are TGTGCCAGCTCACCACCGTTGGGAGGTATTGCGAACACCGGGGAGCTGTTTTTT.

The chain carries TRBV18 and TRBJ1-1, with a weak D call TRBD1 (6 bases). This CDR3 region has 16 residues. Per germline, CDR1 KGHSH and CDR2 LQKENI. Trimming left V 4 bases short and J 4 bases short, with 19 bases between. The CDR3 region has the DNA TGTGCCAGCTCACTAAACAGGGACCCTTTTGGCACTGAAGCTTTCTTT. Residues: CASSLNRDPFGTEAFF.

This rearrangement joins TRBV4-2 to TRBJ1-6; TRBD1 matches 10 bases. CDR3 size: 16 residues. CDR1 and CDR2 from the germline V gene are LGHNA and YNFKEQ. Germline trimming cut 5 bases from V and 9 bases from J; bases unmatched to any gene: 10. The CDR3 region is CASSSMTGQGTSPLHF. The CDR3 nucleotides read TGTGCCAGCAGCTCAATGACGGGACAGGGGACTTCACCCCTCCACTTT.

The chain links TRBV6-5 to TRBJ2-3, with D possibly being TRBD1 (6 bases). Germline loops: CDR1 MNHEY, CDR2 SVGAGI. V gave up 4 bases and J gave up 2 bases, with 10 bases separating them. The CDR3 is 14 residues long. The CDR3 reads CASSFGQNTDTQYF. In DNA, the CDR3 is TGTGCCAGCAGTTTCGGACAGAACACAGATACGCAGTATTTT.

The chain carries TRBV6-6 and TRBJ2-7; 11 bases fit TRBD2. The length of the CDR3 is 16 residues. Germline V gene sequence: CDR1 MNHNY, CDR2 SVGAGI (reference sequence). V dropped 2 bases and J dropped 0; count of bases not matched to a gene: 3. In DNA, the CDR3 is TGTGCCAGCAGTTACCAACTAGCGGGGGTCTCCTACGAGCAGTACTTC. Encoded protein: CASSYQLAGVSYEQYF.

This clone showed up just once. The chain recombines TRBV19 with TRBJ1-1, with unresolved D. The CDR3 has 12 residues. CDR1 and CDR2 (germline): LNHDA, SQIVND (reference sequence). Trimming removed 3 bases at V and 7 bases at J, with 9 bases between. CDR3 in DNA: TGTGCCAGTAGTATCAGTCGGGGTGAAGCTTTCTTT. Encoded protein: CASSISRGEAFF. The whole variable domain, remainder taken from reference TRBV19 and TRBJ1-1, is DGGITQSPKYLFRKEGQNVTLSCEQNLNHDAMYWYRQDPGQGLRLIYYSQIVNDFQKGDIAEGYSVSREKKESFPLTVTSAQKNPTAFYLCASSISRGEAFFGQGTRLTVV.

The gene calls are TRBV28 and TRBJ1-2; D possibly corresponds to TRBD1 (5 bases). The V and J ends lost 2 bases and 3 bases respectively, with 13 bases between them. CDR1 and CDR2 from the germline V gene are MDHEN and SYDVKM. CDR3 size: 15 residues. Written as DNA, the CDR3 is TGTGCCAGCAGTTTAAGGGCGGGGCCGGACTATGGCTACACCTTC. It is translated as CASSLRAGPDYGYTF.

The DNA for the CDR3 is TGTGCCTGGAGCGAGGGGGTCTACGAGCAGTACTTC. It is translated as CAWSEGVYEQYF. The chain couples TRBV30 to TRBJ2-7, with D possibly being TRBD1 (6 bases). The V end lost 3 bases, the J end lost 3 bases, and 9 bases lay between the germline ends. This CDR3 is built from 12 residues. Germline V gene lookup returns CDR1 GTSNPN and CDR2 SVGIG (reference sequence).

In DNA, the CDR3 is TGTGCCAGCAGTTACCCGGGGAACACTGAAGCTTTCTTT. Its translation: CASSYPGNTEAFF. The rearrangement links TRBV6-5 to TRBJ1-1; D remains ambiguous. There are 13 residues in the CDR3. The germline V gene has CDR1 MNHEY and CDR2 SVGAGI. Trimming took 2 bases from V and 1 from J, leaving 5 bases between them.

This CDR3 reads CASSLAGQNTGELFF. Written as DNA, the CDR3 is TGTGCCAGCAGCTTGGCAGGGCAGAACACCGGGGAGCTGTTTTTT. This chain connects TRBV11-3 to TRBJ2-2; tentatively, D is TRBD1 (5 bases). This CDR3 spans 15 amino acids. V lost 3 bases and J lost 1, with 9 bases in between. Germline V CDR1 and CDR2: SGHNT, YENEEA.

This clone has only one observation. This chain joins TRBV7-2 and TRBJ1-2, with TRBD1 matching over 7 bases. Germline V lookup: CDR1 SGHTA, CDR2 FQGNSA. Germline trimming cut 5 bases from V and 6 bases from J; bases unmatched to any gene: 18. CDR3 size: 17 residues. The CDR3 DNA follows: TGTGCCAGCAGCCGTGACCGGGACAGAGCACCGAATCATGGCTACACCTTC. This encodes CASSRDRDRAPNHGYTF.